These 10 T cell receptor beta chains were sequenced from one sample in a study of cytomegalovirus exposure and HLA in healthy donors. The PCR ran on 60 Vbeta and 13 Jbeta primers. Method: immunoSEQ multiplex PCR; TCRdb's copy keeps in-frame clones and lacks some. Of 120,000 to 150,000 clones in the sample, roughly 70% are singletons; the top ten hold roughly 1.8%. The sample taken for sequencing was PBMCs. The receptors derive from a woman in her 40s in good health and CMV-seronegative.

The gene calls are TRBV5-6 and TRBJ1-5; tentative D call: TRBD1 (5 bases). The V gene's germline CDR1 is SGHDT and CDR2 YYEEEE. The CDR3 has 15 residues. Trimming removed 0 bases at V and 5 bases at J, with 12 bases between. The CDR3: CASSLGRGEHQPQHF. As DNA, the CDR3 is TGTGCCAGCAGCTTGGGAAGGGGTGAGCATCAGCCCCAGCATTTT.

J is TRBJ1-2 and V is TRBV12-5, with 7 bases matching TRBD1. From germline, CDR1 is LGHNT and CDR2 FRNRAP. This CDR3 has 19 residues. V trimming: 0 bases; J trimming: 2 bases; junction bases outside the gene matches: 15. The CDR3 protein is CASGLVRFGNRGPNYGYTF. Here the CDR3 DNA reads TGTGCTAGTGGTTTGGTACGTTTCGGGAACAGGGGACCGAACTATGGCTACACCTTC.

The chain employs TRBV6-1 and TRBJ1-2; 7 nucleotides match TRBD1. J gave up 4 bases and V 2 bases, and 7 bases lay outside the gene matches. The CDR3 extends over 15 amino acids. Germline V CDR1 and CDR2: MNHNS, SASEGT. The CDR3 DNA is TGTGCCAGCAGTGAATCCGTCAGGGGGATCTATGGCTACACCTTC. Protein sequence: CASSESVRGIYGYTF.

The table lists this clone with many counts. The identical CDR3 is also encoded by other nucleotide sequences in the sample. The gene calls are TRBV2 and TRBJ1-3, with D possibly TRBD1 on 6 matching bases. The CDR3 sequence is 14 residues long. V was clipped by 6 bases and J by 2 bases, with 11 bases between them. CDR1 is SNHLY, CDR2 FYNNEI, per germline. The CDR3, as DNA: TGTGCCAGCAGGCCTCAGGGGCCTGGAAACACCATATATTTT. It encodes CASRPQGPGNTIYF.

This clone was observed once. The rearrangement joins TRBV11-2 to TRBJ2-7, with a tentative D call TRBD2 (5 bases). V was cut by 4 bases and J by 3 bases, with 19 bases left in between. Germline V CDR1 and CDR2: SGHAT, FQNNGV. The CDR3 covers 16 residues. The CDR3 spells CASSSPPDYRIYEQYF. The CDR3 DNA follows: TGTGCCAGCAGCTCCCCCCCCGACTACCGAATCTACGAGCAGTACTTC.

This chain connects TRBV6-1 to TRBJ2-3; weak D call: TRBD2 (5 bases). Trimming left V 5 bases short and J 2 bases short, with 11 bases between. The length of the CDR3 is 14 residues. In germline, CDR1 is MNHNS, CDR2 SASEGT. The CDR3 DNA reads TGTGCCAGCAGTACCGGACGGGACACAGATACGCAGTATTTT. As protein: CASSTGRDTDTQYF.

This clone was detected a few times. V gene TRBV25-1 combines with J gene TRBJ2-3; D gene ambiguous. V lost 2 bases and J lost 4, with 10 bases in between. This CDR3 region has 14 residues. Germline V CDR1 and CDR2: MGHDK, SYGVNS. CDR3: CASSEGKPSDTQYF. CDR3 in DNA: TGTGCCAGCAGTGAAGGCAAACCTTCAGATACGCAGTATTTT.

The rearrangement links TRBV2 to TRBJ1-1; D is possibly TRBD1 (6 bases). This CDR3 contains 14 residues. Germline V gives CDR1 SNHLY, CDR2 FYNNEI. With 3 bases removed from V and 4 bases from J, the gap between germline ends came to 12 bases. The CDR3 spells CASSETGLGTEAFF. The CDR3 DNA is TGTGCCAGCAGTGAGACAGGTCTTGGCACTGAAGCTTTCTTT.

This chain uses TRBV5-1 with TRBJ2-1; 9 nucleotides align to TRBD2. The junction had 6 bases not matched to a gene; V was cut back by 0 bases and J by 5 bases. The CDR3 consists of 16 residues. Germline assignment: CDR1 SGHRS and CDR2 YFSETQ. DNA for the CDR3: TGCGCCAGCAGCTTGGCCCCTAGCGGGATGAACAATGAGCAGTTCTTC. Translation: CASSLAPSGMNNEQFF.

This clone came up a few times. This chain connects TRBV2 to TRBJ1-1; D is uncertain. This CDR3 has 12 amino acids. V lost 5 bases and J 6 bases, leaving 10 bases between the germline ends. Germline V gene lookup returns CDR1 SNHLY and CDR2 FYNNEI. The CDR3 nucleotides read TGTGCCAGCAGTCCCTCGGGTTCTGAAGCTTTCTTT. Protein sequence: CASSPSGSEAFF.